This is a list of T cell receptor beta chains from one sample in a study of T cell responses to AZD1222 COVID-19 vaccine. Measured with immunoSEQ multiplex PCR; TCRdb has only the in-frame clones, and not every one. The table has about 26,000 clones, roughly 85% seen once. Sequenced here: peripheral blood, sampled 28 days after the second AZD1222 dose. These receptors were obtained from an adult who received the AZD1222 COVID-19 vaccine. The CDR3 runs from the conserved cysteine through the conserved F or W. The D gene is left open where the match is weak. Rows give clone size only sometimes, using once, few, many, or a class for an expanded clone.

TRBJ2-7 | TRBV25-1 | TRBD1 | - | TGTGCCAGCAGTTCTCCGGGACAGGGCTCCTACGAGCAGTACTTC | CASSSPGQGSYEQYF
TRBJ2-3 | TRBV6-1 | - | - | TGTGCCAGCAGTGAAGCGCTTCAGGGAGATACGCAGTATTTT | CASSEALQGDTQYF
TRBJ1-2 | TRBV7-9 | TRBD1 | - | TGTGCCAGCAGTCCACAGGGGGCGGACTATGGCTACACCTTC | CASSPQGADYGYTF
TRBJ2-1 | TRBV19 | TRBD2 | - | TGTGCCAGTAAGGGACTAGCGGGGGGGAATGAGCAGTTCTTC | CASKGLAGGNEQFF
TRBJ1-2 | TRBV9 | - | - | TGTGCCAGCAGCGTAGGTGAAGACTGGGGCTACACCTTC | CASSVGEDWGYTF
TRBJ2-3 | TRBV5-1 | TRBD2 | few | TGCGCCAGCAGCTTGGGTTCTAGCGGGGGGAATACGCAGTATTTT | CASSLGSSGGNTQYF
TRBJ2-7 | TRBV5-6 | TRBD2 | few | TGTGCCAGCAGCTTCAGGGCTAGCGGAGGGGTGGGCGAGCAGTACTTC | CASSFRASGGVGEQYF
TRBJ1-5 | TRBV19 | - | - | TGTGCCAGTAGTGGAGGGCTAGTAGGAGGCAATCAGCCCCAGCATTTT | CASSGGLVGGNQPQHF
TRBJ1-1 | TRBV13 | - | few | TGTGCCAGCAGCAAACCGACTCCGAACACTGAAGCTTTCTTT | CASSKPTPNTEAFF
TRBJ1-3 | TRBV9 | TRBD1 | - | TGTGCCAGCAGCCTACAGGGGGCGCAGGGAAACACCATATATTTT | CASSLQGAQGNTIYF
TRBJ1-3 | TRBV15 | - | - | TGTGCCACCAGCAGAGATGTAGGGAAGGGAAACACCATATATTTT | CATSRDVGKGNTIYF
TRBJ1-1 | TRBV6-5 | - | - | TGTGCCAGCAGTAGAGGCGGGGTCCCTGAAGCTTTCTTT | CASSRGGVPEAFF
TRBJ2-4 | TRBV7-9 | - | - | TGTGCCAGCAGCTTATTAGGACAGTTAAACATTCAGTACTTC | CASSLLGQLNIQYF
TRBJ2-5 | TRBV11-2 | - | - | TGTGCCAGCAGCCCGGGACCTAGAGAAACCCAGTACTTC | CASSPGPRETQYF
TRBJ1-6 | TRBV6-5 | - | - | TGTGCCAGCACATCCGGGACGAGCAATTCACCCCTCCACTTT | CASTSGTSNSPLHF
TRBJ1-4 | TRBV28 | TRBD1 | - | TGTGCCAGCAGTTCAATCCTGGGGGGACAGGCAGGGGAAAAACTGTTTTTT | CASSSILGGQAGEKLFF
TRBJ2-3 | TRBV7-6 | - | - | TGTGCCAGCAGCTTAACCGCCCCGGGGGTAGCTACGGATACGCAGTATTTT | CASSLTAPGVATDTQYF
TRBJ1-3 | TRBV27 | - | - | TGTGCCAGCAGTTTAGGACACCCGGGTTCTGGAAACACCATATATTTT | CASSLGHPGSGNTIYF
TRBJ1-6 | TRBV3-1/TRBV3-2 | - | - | TGTGCCAGCAGCCAAGTCGGAGGGAATTCACCCCTCCACTTT | CASSQVGGNSPLHF
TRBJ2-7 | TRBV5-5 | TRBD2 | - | TGTGCCAGCAGCGGGACTAGCTTATCCCACGAGCAGTACTTC | CASSGTSLSHEQYF
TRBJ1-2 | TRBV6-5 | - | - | TGTGCCAGCAGCCCGGGGGGCCTCTATGGCTACACCTTC | CASSPGGLYGYTF
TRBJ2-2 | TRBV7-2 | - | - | TGTGCCAGCAGCTTAATGGGGGGGCTTACCGGGGAGCTGTTTTTT | CASSLMGGLTGELFF
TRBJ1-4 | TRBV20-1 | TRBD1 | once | TGCAGTGCTAGTACTGACAGGGACGGTTCGGGGGAAAAACTGTTTTTT | CSASTDRDGSGEKLFF
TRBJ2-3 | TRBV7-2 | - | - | TGTGCCAGCAGCCCGCCGGGGGGCGGGGATACGCAGTATTTT | CASSPPGGGDTQYF
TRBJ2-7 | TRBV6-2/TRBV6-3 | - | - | TGTGCCAGCAGTTACACGGGGACGGTACAGTACTTC | CASSYTGTVQYF
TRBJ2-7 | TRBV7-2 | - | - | TGTGCCAGCAGCAGATGGGGACTTACCGAGCAGTACTTC | CASSRWGLTEQYF